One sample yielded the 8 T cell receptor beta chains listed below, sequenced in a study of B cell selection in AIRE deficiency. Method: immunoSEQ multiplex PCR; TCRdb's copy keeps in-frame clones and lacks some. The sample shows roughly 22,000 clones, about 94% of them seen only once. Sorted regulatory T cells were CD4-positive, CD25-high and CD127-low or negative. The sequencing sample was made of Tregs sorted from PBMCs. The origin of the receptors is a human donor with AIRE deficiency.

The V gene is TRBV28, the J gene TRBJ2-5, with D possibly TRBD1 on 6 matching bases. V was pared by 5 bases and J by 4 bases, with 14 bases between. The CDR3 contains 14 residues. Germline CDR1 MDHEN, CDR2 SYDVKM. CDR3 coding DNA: TGTGCCAGCAGTGAAACAGGGTTAGGAGAGACCCAGTACTTC. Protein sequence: CASSETGLGETQYF.

The CDR3 region is CASSYRGNEQFF. CDR3 bases: TGTGCCAGCAGTTACCGTGGGAATGAGCAGTTCTTC. J is TRBJ2-1 and V is TRBV6-6; D remains ambiguous. The germline V gene encodes CDR1 MNHNY and CDR2 SVGAGI (reference sequence). This CDR3 is 12 amino acids long. V gave up 2 bases and J gave up 7 bases, with 6 bases separating them.

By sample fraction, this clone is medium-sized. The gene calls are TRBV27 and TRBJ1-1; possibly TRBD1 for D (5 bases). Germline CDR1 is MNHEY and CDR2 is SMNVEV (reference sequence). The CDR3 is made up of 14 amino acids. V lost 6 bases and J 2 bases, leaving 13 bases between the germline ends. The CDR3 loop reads CASRPRATNTEAFF. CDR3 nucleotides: TGTGCCAGCAGGCCCAGGGCGACCAACACTGAAGCTTTCTTT.

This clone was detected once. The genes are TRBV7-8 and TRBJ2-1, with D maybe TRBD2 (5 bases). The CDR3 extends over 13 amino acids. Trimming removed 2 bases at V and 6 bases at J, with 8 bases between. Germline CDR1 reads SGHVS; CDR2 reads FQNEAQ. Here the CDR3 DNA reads TGTGCCAGCAGCTTACGAGGGTTCAATGAGCAGTTCTTC. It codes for CASSLRGFNEQFF. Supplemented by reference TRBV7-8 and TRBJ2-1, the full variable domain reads GAGVSQSPRYKVAKRGQDVALRCDPISGHVSLFWYQQALGQGPEFLTYFQNEAQLDKSGLPSDRFFAERPEGSVSTLKIQRTQQEDSAVYLCASSLRGFNEQFFGPGTRLTVL.

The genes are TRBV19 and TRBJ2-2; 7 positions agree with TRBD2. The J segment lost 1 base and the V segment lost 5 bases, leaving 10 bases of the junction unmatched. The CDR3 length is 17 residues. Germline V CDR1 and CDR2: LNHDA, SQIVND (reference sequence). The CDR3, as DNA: TGTGCCAGTAGTCCCGCCCCGGCTAGCGGGAACACCGGGGAGCTGTTTTTT. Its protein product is CASSPAPASGNTGELFF.

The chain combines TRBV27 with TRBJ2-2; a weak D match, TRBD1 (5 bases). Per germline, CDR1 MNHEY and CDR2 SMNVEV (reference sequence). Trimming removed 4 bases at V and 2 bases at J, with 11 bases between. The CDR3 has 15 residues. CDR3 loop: CASSSPTGNTGELFF. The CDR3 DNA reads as TGTGCCAGCAGTTCCCCTACAGGAAACACCGGGGAGCTGTTTTTT.

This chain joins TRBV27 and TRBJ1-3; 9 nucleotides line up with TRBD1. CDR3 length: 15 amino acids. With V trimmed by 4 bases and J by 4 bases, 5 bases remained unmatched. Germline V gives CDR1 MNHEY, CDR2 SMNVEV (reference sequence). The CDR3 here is CASSYNRGLGNTIYF. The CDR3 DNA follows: TGTGCCAGCAGTTACAACAGGGGGCTCGGAAACACCATATATTTT.

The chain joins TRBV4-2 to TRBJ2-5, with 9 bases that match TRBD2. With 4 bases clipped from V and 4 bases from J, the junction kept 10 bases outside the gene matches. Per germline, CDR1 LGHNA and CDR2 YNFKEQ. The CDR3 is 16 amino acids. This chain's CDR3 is CASSRGGRALGETQYF. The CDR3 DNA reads TGTGCCAGCAGCCGGGGCGGGAGGGCCCTCGGAGAGACCCAGTACTTC.